One sample yielded the 19 T cell receptor beta chains listed below, sequenced in a study of control samples from healthy donors and cancer patients. Generated by immunoSEQ multiplex PCR, the TCRdb table keeps only in-frame clones and is missing some. The sample lists 60,000 to 75,000 clones; approximately 89% were seen once. Sequenced sample: PBMCs. These receptors were collected from a man in his fifties or sixties with colorectal cancer.

The chain carries TRBV28 and TRBJ1-4; D not resolved. The CDR3 has 15 amino acids. Deletions cut 7 bases from V and 5 bases from J, with 17 bases between. Looked up from germline, CDR1 is MDHEN and CDR2 is SYDVKM. The chain's CDR3 is CASTLGNRRNEKLFF. The CDR3, as DNA: TGTGCCAGCACCTTGGGGAACAGACGAAATGAAAAACTGTTTTTT.

As DNA, the CDR3 is TGTGCCAGCAGCTTAACTAGGGACACCGGGGAGCTGTTTTTT. This gives the protein CASSLTRDTGELFF. The V gene is TRBV11-1, the J gene TRBJ2-2, with a tentative D call TRBD2 (5 bases). The germline CDR1 and CDR2 sequences are SGHAT and FQDESV (reference sequence). Trimming took off 2 bases at V and 3 bases at J, with 7 bases between the two ends. CDR3 size: 14 residues.

The chain uses TRBV2 and TRBJ2-7; the D is unclear. This CDR3 comprises 9 residues. From germline, CDR1 is SNHLY and CDR2 FYNNEI. With 5 bases removed from V and 6 bases from J, the gap between germline ends came to 2 bases. The CDR3: CASSREQYF. In DNA, the CDR3 is TGTGCCAGCAGTCGCGAGCAGTACTTC.

This chain links TRBV7-2 with TRBJ2-4; D perhaps matches TRBD2 (6 bases). Per the germline V gene, CDR1 is SGHTA and CDR2 is FQGNSA. The V and J ends lost 1 base and 6 bases respectively, with 7 bases between them. CDR3 size: 13 residues. CDR3 protein: CASSLDGGNIQYF. The CDR3, as DNA: TGTGCCAGCAGCTTAGACGGGGGAAACATTCAGTACTTC.

J is TRBJ2-5 and V is TRBV6-5, with 7 bases identical to TRBD2. The CDR3 has 15 residues. J lost 2 bases, V lost 4 bases, and 7 bases had no gene match. The V gene's germline CDR1 is MNHEY and CDR2 SVGAGI. In nucleotides, the CDR3 is TGTGCCAGCAGTTTTCTGACGGGAGGTCAAGAGACCCAGTACTTC. It codes for CASSFLTGGQETQYF.

This chain joins TRBV5-1 and TRBJ2-7, with D perhaps matching TRBD1 (5 bases). CDR3 size: 14 residues. Germline CDR1 is SGHRS and CDR2 is YFSETQ. The V end was cut by 0 bases, the J end by 0 bases, with 7 bases between. The CDR3: CASSLGGPSYEQYF. CDR3 nucleotides: TGCGCCAGCAGCTTGGGGGGCCCCTCCTACGAGCAGTACTTC.

This clone was seen only once. The chain combines TRBV9 with TRBJ2-2; tentatively, D is TRBD1 (6 bases). CDR3 size: 15 residues. The ends were cut back, 0 bases at V and 4 bases at J, with 10 bases in the middle. The V gene's germline CDR1 is SGDLS and CDR2 YYNGEE. The CDR3 DNA sequence: TGTGCCAGCAGCGTAGTAGCGACAGGCACCGGGGAGCTGTTTTTT. It codes for CASSVVATGTGELFF.

The chain carries TRBV10-2 and TRBJ2-2; TRBD2 agrees at 8 bases. This CDR3 is built from 21 residues. V shed 3 bases, J shed 1 base, and the junction held 19 bases outside the gene matches. CDR1 is WSHSY, CDR2 SAAADI, per germline. The CDR3 protein is CASSDHGGAGGPDLNTGELFF. The CDR3 DNA is TGCGCCAGCAGTGATCACGGCGGGGCGGGGGGCCCCGATTTGAACACCGGGGAGCTGTTTTTT.

The chain is built from TRBV6-2 or TRBV6-3 and TRBJ1-2, with 7 bases identical to TRBD1. Trimming cost V 5 bases and J 4 bases; bases outside gene matches: 7. The CDR3 runs to 14 residues. The germline V gene has CDR1 MNHEY and CDR2 SVGEGT. CDR3: CASSKRRDSYGYTF. The CDR3 nucleotides are TGTGCCAGCAGTAAACGCCGGGACAGCTATGGCTACACCTTC.

This clone was recorded once. V and J are TRBV7-2 and TRBJ2-6, with TRBD2 identical over 7 bases. The CDR3 is 15 amino acids. Trimming at V came to 4 bases and at J to 2 bases, leaving 2 bases not matched to a gene. The germline CDR1 and CDR2 sequences are SGHTA and FQGNSA. CDR3 DNA: TGTGCCAGCAGCTCGGGGGGAGCTGGGGCCAACGTCCTGACTTTC. It codes for CASSSGGAGANVLTF.

The gene calls are TRBV11-2 and TRBJ2-5, with TRBD2 identical over 7 bases. Germline-derived CDR1 and CDR2 are SGHAT and FQNNGV. There are 14 residues in the CDR3. V lost 6 bases to trimming and J lost 3 bases; unmatched junction nucleotides: 7. The CDR3 coding sequence is TGTGCCAGCAGAAAAGCGGGAAGCGAAGAGACCCAGTACTTC. Residues: CASRKAGSEETQYF.

V is TRBV6-5 and J is TRBJ1-5; D ambiguous. The V gene lost 7 bases and the J gene lost 0 bases, with 13 bases spanning the gap. The CDR3 has 15 amino acids. The V gene's germline CDR1 is MNHEY and CDR2 SVGAGI. The CDR3 loop is CASNPGVTSNQPQHF. In nucleotides, the CDR3 is TGTGCCAGCAATCCCGGGGTAACTAGCAATCAGCCCCAGCATTTT.

CDR3 bases: TGTGCCAGCAGCCCAGGGACAGGGGGCCTGCCCCAGCATTTT. This codes for CASSPGTGGLPQHF. The J gene is TRBJ1-5, the V gene TRBV7-2; TRBD1 matches at 12 bases. The CDR3 has 14 amino acids. With 5 bases clipped from V and 9 bases from J, the junction kept 5 bases outside the gene matches. Germline lookup yields CDR1 SGHTA and CDR2 FQGNSA. The full variable domain, in which reference TRBV7-2 and TRBJ1-5 provide the parts outside the CDR3, is GAGVSQSPSNKVTEKGKDVELRCDPISGHTALYWYRQSLGQGLEFLIYFQGNSAPDKSGLPSDRFSAERTGGSVSTLTIQRTQQEDSAVYLCASSPGTGGLPQHFGDGTRLSIL.

This chain uses TRBV4-1 with TRBJ1-3, with D unresolved. The CDR3 is made up of 17 amino acids. Germline V gene sequence: CDR1 MGHRA, CDR2 YSYEKL. V was pared by 4 bases and J by 0 bases, with 16 bases between. In nucleotides, the CDR3 is TGCGCCAGCAGCCTTTTCCGAGGGCAGCTCTCTGGAAACACCATATATTTT. Its protein is CASSLFRGQLSGNTIYF.

This chain uses TRBV27 with TRBJ1-6; possible D gene TRBD1, 5 bases. V lost 6 bases and J lost 11, with 17 bases in between. This CDR3 region has 14 residues. Germline CDR1 reads MNHEY; CDR2 reads SMNVEV (reference sequence). CDR3 sequence (DNA): TGTGCCAGCAGCCCGGGACTCCCTACACCACCCCTCCACTTT. Amino acid sequence: CASSPGLPTPPLHF.

The sample holds a few counts of this clone. This chain uses TRBV4-1 with TRBJ2-3; 15 bases agree with TRBD2. This CDR3 contains 18 residues. Germline V CDR1 and CDR2: MGHRA, YSYEKL. Trimming took 3 bases from V and 0 from J; bases not matched to a gene: 4. The CDR3 loop is CASSQGLAGGISTDTQYF. In DNA form, the CDR3 reads TGCGCCAGCAGCCAGGGACTAGCGGGGGGTATTAGCACAGATACGCAGTATTTT.

The chain links TRBV6-2 or TRBV6-3 to TRBJ2-4, with TRBD1 identical over 10 bases. Germline V gene data show CDR1 as MNHEY and CDR2 as SVGEGT. The V gene end was trimmed by 6 bases and the J gene end by 8 bases; junction bases not matched to a gene: 4. The CDR3 loop spans 13 amino acids. CDR3: CASSRQGADIQYF. In nucleotides, the CDR3 is TGTGCCAGCAGCCGACAGGGGGCGGACATTCAGTACTTC.

The chain links TRBV12-3 or TRBV12-4 to TRBJ1-5; D unresolved. V gave up 1 base and J gave up 3 bases, with 1 base separating them. The CDR3 length is 12 residues. The CDR3 region is CASSLDNQPQHF. The CDR3 nucleotides are TGTGCCAGCAGTTTAGACAATCAGCCCCAGCATTTT.

The J gene is TRBJ1-2, the V gene TRBV3-1 (or the pseudogene TRBV3-2); no firm D call. Germline loops: CDR1 LGHDT, CDR2 YNNKEL (reference sequence). Trimming took 0 bases from V and 3 from J, leaving 8 bases between them. The CDR3 is made up of 14 amino acids. The CDR3 loop is CASSQESRDYGYTF. The CDR3, as DNA: TGTGCCAGCAGCCAAGAAAGCCGGGACTATGGCTACACCTTC.